These 28 T cell receptor beta chains share one sample of origin, sequenced in a study of blood T cell repertoires in COVID-19. Clones were read by immunoSEQ multiplex PCR, and TCRdb kept only the in-frame ones, dropping some. In the table there are 300,000 or so clones, approximately 86% of which are singletons. The sample was PBMCs or T cells enriched from blood (not recorded which). Every receptor here comes from a woman aged 40 to 50 with acute COVID-19.

This sequence joins TRBV19 and TRBJ2-2; D possibly corresponds to TRBD1 (5 bases). Trimming cost V 5 bases and J 3 bases, with 10 bases left between them. Germline CDR1 and CDR2: LNHDA and SQIVND (reference sequence). There are 14 residues in the CDR3. The CDR3 spells CASSVGRDTGELFF. Written as DNA, the CDR3 is TGTGCCAGTAGTGTCGGCAGGGACACCGGGGAGCTGTTTTTT.

The rearrangement uses TRBV7-9 and TRBJ1-1; 9 positions match TRBD1. CDR3 length: 16 amino acids. Germline trimming cut 3 bases from V and 3 bases from J; bases unmatched to any gene: 8. CDR1 is SEHNR, CDR2 FQNEAQ, per germline (reference sequence). As DNA, the CDR3 is TGTGCCAGCAGCTTGCTCGGGACAGGGTTGGACACTGAAGCTTTCTTT. This translates into CASSLLGTGLDTEAFF.

CDR3: CAISETGSNSPLHF. The CDR3, as DNA: TGTGCCATCAGTGAGACAGGGAGTAATTCACCCCTCCACTTT. The chain couples TRBV10-3 to TRBJ1-6, with a tentative D call TRBD1 (6 bases). Germline-derived CDR1 and CDR2 are ENHRY and SYGVKD. The CDR3 contains 14 residues. V lost 2 bases, J lost 6 bases, and 8 bases lay in between.

The J gene is TRBJ1-4, the V gene TRBV29-1, with 9 bases identical to TRBD1. The germline V gene has CDR1 SQVTM and CDR2 ANQGSEA. V was clipped by 7 bases and J by 0 bases; unmatched bases: 6. The CDR3 runs 15 residues. CDR3 nucleotides: TGCAGCGCCGGACAGGGGAGTGCAACTAATGAAAAACTGTTTTTT. Its translation is CSAGQGSATNEKLFF.

The gene calls are TRBV6-1 and TRBJ1-3; D might be TRBD1 (5 bases). CDR1 MNHNS and CDR2 SASEGT come from the germline V gene. The CDR3 runs 16 residues. The germline V and J ends were trimmed by 0 bases and 0 bases, with 9 bases remaining between them. The DNA of the CDR3 is TGTGCCAGCAGTGAAGCAGCGGGGACCTCTGGAAACACCATATATTTT. Its protein product is CASSEAAGTSGNTIYF.

This chain joins TRBV27 and TRBJ2-2; TRBD2 aligns across 14 bases. CDR3 length: 17 residues. CDR1 is MNHEY and CDR2 is SMNVEV in the germline V gene (reference sequence). After removal of 5 bases from V and 4 bases from J, the junction contained 6 bases not matched to a gene. CDR3: CASSGGLAGGLTGELFF. The CDR3 region has the DNA TGTGCCAGCAGTGGCGGACTAGCGGGAGGACTCACCGGGGAGCTGTTTTTT.

This clone was found a few times. The CDR3 coding sequence is TGTGCCAGCAGCTTACGAGCGGGAGTTTTCAATGAGCAGTTCTTC. Its protein product is CASSLRAGVFNEQFF. This chain links TRBV11-2 with TRBJ2-1; TRBD2 matches at 8 bases. V shed 2 bases and J 6 bases; nucleotides not matched to a gene: 6. This CDR3 spans 15 amino acids. Germline CDR1 and CDR2: SGHAT and FQNNGV. Supplemented by reference TRBV11-2 and TRBJ2-1, the full variable domain reads EAGVAQSPRYKIIEKRQSVAFWCNPISGHATLYWYQQILGQGPKLLIQFQNNGVVDDSQLPKDRFSAERLKGVDSTLKIQPAKLEDSAVYLCASSLRAGVFNEQFFGPGTRLTVL.

CDR3 DNA sequence: TGTGCCAGCAGTCCCAGACAGGGGGTGCCGGGAGCAACCGGGGAGCTGTTTTTT. This gives the protein CASSPRQGVPGATGELFF. The rearrangement uses TRBV28 and TRBJ2-2; 9 bases are shared with TRBD1. Germline assignment: CDR1 MDHEN and CDR2 SYDVKM. CDR3 length equals 18 residues. V shed 5 bases, J shed 5 bases, and the junction held 15 bases outside the gene matches.

CDR3 coding DNA: TGCGCCAGCAGCCTCCCCAGGGACAGGTTATCGAACACTGAAGCTTTCTTT. Protein product: CASSLPRDRLSNTEAFF. The rearrangement links TRBV4-1 to TRBJ1-1; 8 bases align to TRBD1. Looked up from germline, CDR1 is MGHRA and CDR2 is YSYEKL. The CDR3 has 17 residues. J was trimmed by 1 base and V by 4 bases; bases with no gene match: 11.

This clone has only a few counts. The V gene is TRBV3-1 (or the pseudogene TRBV3-2), the J gene TRBJ1-1; 9 bases map to TRBD1. V was clipped by 4 bases and J by 6 bases; unmatched bases: 6. The germline V gene encodes CDR1 LGHDT and CDR2 YNNKEL (reference sequence). The CDR3 is 14 residues long. The CDR3 nucleotides are TGTGCCAGCAGCCCCCGGGACAGGGAACCTGAAGCTTTCTTT. This gives the protein CASSPRDREPEAFF.

V is TRBV7-9 and J is TRBJ1-6, with a possible D match to TRBD1 (6 bases). V was pared by 5 bases and J by 0 bases, with 17 bases between. The CDR3 spans 18 residues. Germline CDR1 and CDR2: SEHNR and FQNEAQ (reference sequence). CDR3 bases: TGTGCCAGCAGCCCGGGCACAGGGCGAGCCTCCTATAATTCACCCCTCCACTTT. This translates into CASSPGTGRASYNSPLHF.

The CDR3 here is CASSPDRENTEAFF. As DNA, the CDR3 is TGTGCCAGCAGCCCGGACAGAGAAAACACTGAAGCTTTCTTT. V is TRBV11-2 and J is TRBJ1-1, with D possibly matching TRBD1 (6 bases). Germline V gene data show CDR1 as SGHAT and CDR2 as FQNNGV. Trimming took 5 bases from V and 2 from J, leaving 12 bases between them. The CDR3 runs 14 residues.

The chain joins TRBV3-1 (or the pseudogene TRBV3-2) to TRBJ2-7; tentative D call: TRBD1 (5 bases). This CDR3 is built from 16 residues. Trimming left V 1 base short and J 1 base short, with 14 bases between. Germline V gene data show CDR1 as LGHDT and CDR2 as YNNKEL (reference sequence). The CDR3 DNA reads TGTGCCAGCAGCCAAGGAACAGGAATGATTTCCTACGAGCAGTACTTC. Translation: CASSQGTGMISYEQYF.

This sequence joins TRBV18 and TRBJ1-2, with TRBD1 as a possible D gene (6 bases). Germline CDR1 is KGHSH and CDR2 is LQKENI. V lost 3 bases and J lost 2, with 16 bases in between. The CDR3 is made up of 16 amino acids. The CDR3 spells CASSPQDRSKNYGYTF. CDR3 in DNA: TGTGCCAGCTCACCTCAGGACAGATCAAAGAACTATGGCTACACCTTC.

The chain employs TRBV7-9 and TRBJ2-7, with D tentatively TRBD2 (5 bases). The V gene's germline CDR1 is SEHNR and CDR2 FQNEAQ (reference sequence). The CDR3 has 15 residues. The V gene lost 5 bases and the J gene lost 0 bases, with 14 bases spanning the gap. For the CDR3, the DNA is TGTGCCAGCAGCGGCGGAGGTGGGAGCTCCTACGAGCAGTACTTC. The encoded protein is CASSGGGGSSYEQYF.

The rearrangement joins TRBV6-5 to TRBJ1-3; D remains unclear. The CDR3 covers 15 residues. Germline values: CDR1 MNHEY, CDR2 SVGAGI. The V end lost 5 bases, the J end lost 4 bases, and 15 bases lay between the germline ends. The CDR3 region has the DNA TGTGCCAGCAGTAGAACGCCAGGTTTAGGAAACACCATATATTTT. Its protein product is CASSRTPGLGNTIYF.

The chain links TRBV7-2 to TRBJ2-1, with D tentatively TRBD2 (7 bases). The CDR3 has 16 residues. V was cut by 0 bases and J by 3 bases, with 12 bases left in between. Germline V gene data show CDR1 as SGHTA and CDR2 as FQGNSA. The CDR3 coding sequence is TGTGCCAGCAGCTTAGCAGGGGGAGGGGTCTACAATGAGCAGTTCTTC. Its protein product is CASSLAGGGVYNEQFF.

J is TRBJ2-1 and V is TRBV7-9, with a weak D call TRBD2 (6 bases). V gave up 6 bases and J gave up 6 bases, with 12 bases separating them. CDR3 length: 13 amino acids. The germline gives CDR1 SEHNR, CDR2 FQNEAQ (reference sequence). CDR3 loop: CASSSGVSNEQFF. DNA for the CDR3: TGTGCCAGCAGTTCGGGGGTTAGCAATGAGCAGTTCTTC.

The rearrangement joins TRBV27 to TRBJ2-1; TRBD2 agrees at 10 bases. The CDR3 consists of 16 residues. Germline V gene lookup returns CDR1 MNHEY and CDR2 SMNVEV (reference sequence). V lost 5 bases and J lost 4; bases outside the gene matches: 8. The CDR3 region is CASSPWLAGDYNEQFF. CDR3 DNA sequence: TGTGCCAGCAGTCCCTGGCTAGCGGGAGATTACAATGAGCAGTTCTTC.

V usage is TRBV7-8 and J usage is TRBJ2-3; no clear D gene. Germline CDR1 reads SGHVS; CDR2 reads FQNEAQ. Trimming took off 3 bases at V and 2 bases at J, with 6 bases between the two ends. This CDR3 is built from 13 residues. The CDR3 sequence is CASSLRITDTQYF. DNA of the CDR3: TGTGCCAGCAGCTTGCGTATCACAGATACGCAGTATTTT.

The chain combines TRBV7-8 with TRBJ2-6; 7 positions match TRBD1. The CDR3 is 16 amino acids. Germline CDR1 is SGHVS and CDR2 is FQNEAQ. The J segment lost 0 bases and the V segment lost 5 bases, leaving 4 bases of the junction unmatched. CDR3 sequence (DNA): TGTGCCAGCAGCCTGGGACAGATCTCTGGGGCCAACGTCCTGACTTTC. This encodes CASSLGQISGANVLTF.

The chain uses TRBV5-6 and TRBJ2-3; weak D call: TRBD2 (5 bases). The length of the CDR3 is 14 residues. The V gene's germline CDR1 is SGHDT and CDR2 YYEEEE. V was trimmed by 0 bases and J by 4 bases, leaving 9 bases between them. The CDR3 sequence is CASSLGGMADTQYF. CDR3 nucleotides: TGTGCCAGCAGCTTGGGAGGGATGGCAGATACGCAGTATTTT.

This clone was counted a single time. The rearrangement uses TRBV28 and TRBJ1-6; perhaps TRBD1 as D (5 bases). Between the trimmed V and J ends, which lost 6 bases and 2 bases, there was a span of 11 bases. Germline V CDR1 and CDR2: MDHEN, SYDVKM. CDR3 length: 15 amino acids. The CDR3 reads CASRTQGTYNSPLHF. Here the CDR3 DNA reads TGTGCCAGCAGAACCCAGGGAACCTATAATTCACCCCTCCACTTT.

This clone was counted a few times. The gene calls are TRBV19 and TRBJ1-6; maybe TRBD1 (6 bases). V was shortened by 5 bases and J by 9 bases, with 14 bases between the two germline ends. The CDR3 contains 14 residues. Germline V lookup: CDR1 LNHDA, CDR2 SQIVND (reference sequence). The CDR3 here is CASSSGHLSSPLHF. CDR3 sequence (DNA): TGTGCCAGTAGTTCGGGACATCTAAGTTCACCCCTCCACTTT.

This clone was seen a few times. The chain uses TRBV11-2 and TRBJ2-1, with a possible D match to TRBD2 (5 bases). Germline CDR1 is SGHAT and CDR2 is FQNNGV. V lost 1 base to trimming and J lost 6 bases, with 13 bases between them. The CDR3 contains 15 residues. The CDR3 protein is CASSLGGAWGNEQFF. The CDR3 region has the DNA TGTGCCAGCAGCTTAGGGGGAGCTTGGGGCAATGAGCAGTTCTTC.

The chain uses TRBV29-1 and TRBJ1-5; 9 nucleotides line up with TRBD1. Germline assignment: CDR1 SQVTM and CDR2 ANQGSEA. The CDR3 is 14 residues long. V was pared by 4 bases and J by 7 bases, with 8 bases of the junction left unmatched. DNA for the CDR3: TGCAGCGTTGGCGGACAGGGGCTAGACCAGCCCCAGCATTTT. It yields the protein CSVGGQGLDQPQHF.

This sequence joins TRBV19 and TRBJ2-1, with 11 positions matching TRBD2. V lost 7 bases, J lost 0 bases, and 17 bases stayed unmatched. CDR3 length: 20 amino acids. Germline V gene sequence: CDR1 LNHDA, CDR2 SQIVND (reference sequence). The CDR3 here is CASTETSGIRGKSSYNEQFF. The CDR3 DNA sequence: TGTGCCAGTACCGAGACTAGCGGGATTCGTGGAAAGAGCTCCTACAATGAGCAGTTCTTC.

The chain recombines TRBV10-1 with TRBJ2-3, with unresolved D. The CDR3 length is 11 residues. V was pared by 6 bases and J by 2 bases, with 3 bases between. Germline-derived CDR1 and CDR2 are WNHNN and SYGVQD (reference sequence). This chain's CDR3 is CASRLTDTQYF. The DNA of the CDR3 is TGCGCCAGCAGACTCACAGATACGCAGTATTTT.